The 17 T cell receptor beta chains in this list originate from one sample, sequenced in a study of CD8 T cells in ankylosing spondylitis (dated by TCRdb to the late 2010s). These TCRs are of unknown antigen specificity. What the study reported, not specific to this receptor: A TCR beta motif of fewer than 10 highly homologous amino acid variants appeared characteristic of blood from ankylosing spondylitis patients.

Library preparation employed 5' RACE. Data came from an Illumina HiSeq 2500. TCRdb reanalyzed the raw reads on its own, using fastp at Q25 for trimming and MiXCR for clone calling, and kept in-frame beta chains. Records with the same CDR3 protein are collapsed into one entry carrying the most frequent genes and DNA. The sample table records under 850,000 distinct CDR3 sequences; roughly 20% of these occur just once. The ten largest clones represent around 19% of the sample. Sequenced material: blood, either unsorted or a sorted T cell fraction (not recorded which). The source of these receptors is a male donor with ankylosing spondylitis.

This sequence joins TRBV29-1 and TRBJ2-5; tentatively, D is TRBD1 or TRBD2 (5 bases each). This CDR3 is 15 amino acids long. V was cut by 5 bases and J by 5 bases, with 21 bases left in between. Germline values: CDR1 SQVTM, CDR2 ANQGSEA. The CDR3 here is CSVLYGAPAGETQYF. In DNA, the CDR3 is TGCAGCGTTCTTTACGGGGCTCCTGCCGGGGAGACCCAGTACTTC. The full variable domain, completed using reference TRBV29-1 and TRBJ2-5, is SAVISQKPSRDICQRGTSLTIQCQVDSQVTMMFWYRQQPGQSLTLIATANQGSEATYESGFVIDKFPISRPNLTFSTLTVSNMSPEDSSIYLCSVLYGAPAGETQYFGPGTRLLVL.

A word on this clonotype: Sequence at one end of the junction differs from germline and may be a read error. The rearrangement joins TRBV4-2 to TRBJ1-1; a weak D match, TRBD1 (6 bases). The CDR3 extends over 14 amino acids. Germline values: CDR1 LGHNA, CDR2 YNFKEQ. The CDR3 protein is CASRQDRGGGDAFF. CDR3 in DNA: TGTGCCAGCAGACAAGATCGAGGGGGGGGCGATGCTTTCTTT.

This clonotype has only a few counts. This chain connects TRBV12-3 or TRBV12-4 to TRBJ2-3; the D gene is possibly TRBD1 (6 bases). V shed 6 bases and J shed 3 bases, with 13 bases lying between them. This CDR3 is 14 amino acids long. The CDR3 spells CASRSPGVTDTQYF. Written as DNA, the CDR3 is TGTGCCAGCAGATCCCCAGGGGTTACAGATACGCAGTATTTT.

This clonotype was observed a single time. A clone one base away is much larger, so this may be a read error. The rearrangement links TRBV12-3 or TRBV12-4 to TRBJ2-3, with 12 bases identical to TRBD2. CDR3 size: 16 residues. The CDR3 loop reads CAGSLVSSGGADTQYF. As DNA, the CDR3 is TGTGCCGGCAGTTTAGTGTCTAGCGGGGGGGCAGATACGCAGTATTTT.

Only a few counts were recorded for this clonotype. Germline and junction disagree at one end, which may indicate a read error. V is TRBV24-1 and J is TRBJ1-2, with D perhaps matching TRBD1 (5 bases). Per germline, CDR1 KGHDR and CDR2 SFDVKD. The CDR3 consists of 14 residues. The CDR3 reads CATSGQRDGGGVAF. The CDR3 DNA sequence: TGTGCCACCAGTGGCCAGCGGGACGGCGGAGGGGTGGCCTTC.

There are a few counts of this clonotype. A much bigger clone sits one base away, suggesting this may be a read error. The chain couples TRBV7-9 to TRBJ2-7; 7 bases are a match to TRBD1. V lost 4 bases, J lost 3 bases, and 6 bases stayed unmatched. Per germline, CDR1 SEHNR and CDR2 FQNEAQ (reference sequence). This CDR3 has 14 amino acids. CDR3 loop: CASSSRDSFYEQYF. CDR3 nucleotides: TGTGCCAGCAGCTCCCGGGACAGCTTCTACGAGCAGTACTTC.

The chain couples TRBV5-1 to TRBJ2-6, with no clear D. V lost 3 bases and J 0 bases, leaving 16 bases between the germline ends. The CDR3 is 18 residues long. Per the germline V gene, CDR1 is SGHRS and CDR2 is YFSETQ. The CDR3 coding sequence is TGCGCCAGCAGCTCTACCGGGCTCGAAGTCTCTGGGGCCAACGTCCTGACTTTC. Translation gives CASSSTGLEVSGANVLTF. The full variable domain, its missing parts supplied by reference TRBV5-1 and TRBJ2-6, is KAGVTQTPRYLIKTRGQQVTLSCSPISGHRSVSWYQQTPGQGLQFLFEYFSETQRNKGNFPGRFSGRQFSNSRSEMNVSTLELGDSALYLCASSSTGLEVSGANVLTFGAGSRLTVL.

This clonotype was observed a handful of times. The CDR3 DNA reads as TGTGCCATCAGGGATCGGGACACTTCCTACGAGCAGTACTTC. Translated: CAIRDRDTSYEQYF. The chain combines TRBV10-3 with TRBJ2-7, with D possibly matching TRBD1 (6 bases). Germline V CDR1 and CDR2: ENHRY, SYGVKD. Trimming pared 6 bases from V and 1 base from J, leaving 13 bases between. The CDR3 covers 14 residues.

The V and J genes are TRBV7-3 and TRBJ2-1; maybe TRBD2 (5 bases). Germline CDR1 SGHTA, CDR2 FQGTGA. This CDR3 is 13 amino acids long. Trimming took 5 bases from V and 9 from J, leaving 14 bases between them. The CDR3 region has the DNA TGTGCCAGCAGCAAAACGGGGATATCTGAGCAGTTCTTC. It is translated as CASSKTGISEQFF.

This sequence joins TRBV20-1 and TRBJ2-1; 9 nucleotides align to TRBD2. Per the germline V gene, CDR1 is DFQATT and CDR2 is SNEGSKA (reference sequence). CDR3 length: 16 amino acids. The junction had 7 bases not matched to a gene; V was cut back by 0 bases and J by 4 bases. In DNA, the CDR3 is TGCAGTGCTAGAGATCTTAAGACTAGCGGTTACAATGAGCAGTTCTTC. Translating it yields CSARDLKTSGYNEQFF.

This clonotype was counted between two and nine times. V usage is TRBV29-1 and J usage is TRBJ1-2; the D is unclear. V dropped 6 bases and J dropped 2 bases, with 16 bases sitting between them. This CDR3 is 14 amino acids long. Germline CDR1 is SQVTM and CDR2 is ANQGSEA. The CDR3 is CSVTTTTVNYGYTF. The DNA of the CDR3 is TGCAGCGTCACCACGACAACTGTAAACTATGGCTACACCTTC.

Many counts were recorded for this clonotype. The chain joins TRBV10-3 to TRBJ2-1; 7 nucleotides align to TRBD1. Germline CDR1 ENHRY, CDR2 SYGVKD. The CDR3 extends over 11 amino acids. With V trimmed by 7 bases and J by 9 bases, 3 bases remained unmatched. The CDR3 DNA follows: TGTGCCATCAAGTGGGACAGTGAGCAGTTCTTC. Residues: CAIKWDSEQFF.

Written as DNA, the CDR3 is TGTGCCAGCAGCTGGAGGGGGGGCATCACTGAAGCTTTCTTT. Translating it yields CASSWRGGITEAFF. This sequence joins TRBV11-2 and TRBJ1-1, with TRBD1 as a possible D gene (6 bases). Germline lookup yields CDR1 SGHAT and CDR2 FQNNGV. The length of the CDR3 is 14 residues. V lost 4 bases, J lost 4 bases, and 13 bases lay in between.

A few counts support this clonotype. V and J are TRBV4-3 and TRBJ2-1; D gene unclear. This CDR3 is 15 amino acids long. The germline V and J ends were trimmed by 0 bases and 6 bases, with 12 bases remaining between them. Looked up from germline, CDR1 is LGHNA and CDR2 is YSLEER. CDR3 sequence reads: CASSQDYQRANEQFF. CDR3 coding DNA: TGCGCCAGCAGCCAAGATTACCAGCGTGCCAATGAGCAGTTCTTC.

This clonotype appeared a few times. Germline and junction disagree at one end, which may indicate a read error. The chain recombines TRBV15 with TRBJ2-1; D may be TRBD2 (5 bases). Per germline, CDR1 LNHNV and CDR2 YYDKDF (reference sequence). CDR3 length: 13 amino acids. For the CDR3, the DNA is TGTGCCACCAGCAGAGCCCGCCATCGGGATTGGCTCTTC. Translation gives CATSRARHRDWLF.

This clonotype was counted between two and nine times. The chain links TRBV10-3 to TRBJ2-1; 9 bases align to TRBD1. Germline CDR1 and CDR2: ENHRY and SYGVKD. The CDR3 contains 14 residues. With 3 bases clipped from V and 7 bases from J, the junction kept 4 bases outside the gene matches. The CDR3 DNA reads as TGTGCCATCAGTGATCCGGACAGGGGTAATGAGCAGTTCTTC. Amino acid sequence: CAISDPDRGNEQFF.

This clonotype came up many times. The gene calls are TRBV29-1 and TRBJ2-7; 13 positions match TRBD2. This CDR3 region has 16 residues. Germline trimming cut 5 bases from V and 3 bases from J; bases unmatched to any gene: 10. Germline V gene sequence: CDR1 SQVTM, CDR2 ANQGSEA. CDR3 sequence reads: CSVRTSGSPRVYEQYF. CDR3 in DNA: TGCAGCGTTCGGACTAGCGGGAGTCCTCGGGTCTACGAGCAGTACTTC.